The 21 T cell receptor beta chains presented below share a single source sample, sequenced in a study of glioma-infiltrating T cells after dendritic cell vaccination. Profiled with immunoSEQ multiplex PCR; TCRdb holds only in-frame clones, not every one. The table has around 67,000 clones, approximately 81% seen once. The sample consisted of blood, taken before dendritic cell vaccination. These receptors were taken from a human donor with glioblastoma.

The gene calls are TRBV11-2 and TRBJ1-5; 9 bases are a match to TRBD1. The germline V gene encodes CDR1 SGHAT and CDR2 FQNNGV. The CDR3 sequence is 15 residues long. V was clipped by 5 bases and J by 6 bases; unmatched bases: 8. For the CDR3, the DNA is TGTGCCAGCAGCACGGGACAGGGAATCGGTCAGCCCCAGCATTTT. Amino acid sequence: CASSTGQGIGQPQHF.

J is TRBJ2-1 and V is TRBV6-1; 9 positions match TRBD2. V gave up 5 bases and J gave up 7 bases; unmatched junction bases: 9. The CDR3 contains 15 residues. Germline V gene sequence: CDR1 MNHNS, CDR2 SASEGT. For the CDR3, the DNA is TGTGCCAGCAGTAGAAGCGGGGGGAGCGAGAATGAGCAGTTCTTC. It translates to CASSRSGGSENEQFF.

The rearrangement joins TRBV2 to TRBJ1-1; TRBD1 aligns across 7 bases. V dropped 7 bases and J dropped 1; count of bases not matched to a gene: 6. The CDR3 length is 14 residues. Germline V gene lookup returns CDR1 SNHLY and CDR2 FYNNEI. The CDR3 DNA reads TGTGCCAGCACGGGGGGGGACAGGAACACTGAAGCTTTCTTT. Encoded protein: CASTGGDRNTEAFF.

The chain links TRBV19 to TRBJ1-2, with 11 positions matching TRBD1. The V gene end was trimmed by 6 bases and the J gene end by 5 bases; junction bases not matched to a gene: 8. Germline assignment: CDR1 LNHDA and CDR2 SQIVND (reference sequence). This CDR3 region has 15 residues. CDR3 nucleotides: TGTGCCAGTAGGGACGGACAGGGGGCAAAGTATGGCTACACCTTC. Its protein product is CASRDGQGAKYGYTF.

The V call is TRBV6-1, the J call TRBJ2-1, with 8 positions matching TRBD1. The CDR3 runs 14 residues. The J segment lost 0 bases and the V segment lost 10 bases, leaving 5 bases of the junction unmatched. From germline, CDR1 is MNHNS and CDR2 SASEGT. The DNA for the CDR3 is TGTGCCATCGACAGGGGAAGCTCCTACAATGAGCAGTTCTTC. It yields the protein CAIDRGSSYNEQFF.

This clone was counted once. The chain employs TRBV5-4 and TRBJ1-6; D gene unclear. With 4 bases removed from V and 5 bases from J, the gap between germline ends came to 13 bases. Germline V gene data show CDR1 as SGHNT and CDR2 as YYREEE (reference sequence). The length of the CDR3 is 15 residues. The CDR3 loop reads CASSPSGGNNSPLHF. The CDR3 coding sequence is TGTGCCAGCAGCCCGTCGGGAGGTAATAATTCACCCCTCCACTTT.

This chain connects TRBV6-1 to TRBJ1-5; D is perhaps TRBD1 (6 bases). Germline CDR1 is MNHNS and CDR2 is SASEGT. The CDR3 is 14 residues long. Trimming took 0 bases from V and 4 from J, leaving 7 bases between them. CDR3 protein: CASSEATGNQPQHF. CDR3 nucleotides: TGTGCCAGCAGTGAAGCGACAGGAAATCAGCCCCAGCATTTT.

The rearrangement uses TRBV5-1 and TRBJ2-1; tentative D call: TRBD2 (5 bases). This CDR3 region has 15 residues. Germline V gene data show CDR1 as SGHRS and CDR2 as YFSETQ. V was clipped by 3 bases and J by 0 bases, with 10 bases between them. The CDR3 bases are TGCGCCAGCAGCTCCCAGGCGGGCTCCTACAATGAGCAGTTCTTC. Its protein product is CASSSQAGSYNEQFF. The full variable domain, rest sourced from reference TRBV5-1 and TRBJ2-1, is KAGVTQTPRYLIKTRGQQVTLSCSPISGHRSVSWYQQTPGQGLQFLFEYFSETQRNKGNFPGRFSGRQFSNSRSEMNVSTLELGDSALYLCASSSQAGSYNEQFFGPGTRLTVL.

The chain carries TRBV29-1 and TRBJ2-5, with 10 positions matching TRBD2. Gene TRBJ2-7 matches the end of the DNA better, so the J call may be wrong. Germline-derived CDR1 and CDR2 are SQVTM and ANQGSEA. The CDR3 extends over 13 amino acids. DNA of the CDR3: TGCAGCGTTGGGCTAGCGGGGGTATACGAGCAGTACTTC. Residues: CSVGLAGVYEQYF.

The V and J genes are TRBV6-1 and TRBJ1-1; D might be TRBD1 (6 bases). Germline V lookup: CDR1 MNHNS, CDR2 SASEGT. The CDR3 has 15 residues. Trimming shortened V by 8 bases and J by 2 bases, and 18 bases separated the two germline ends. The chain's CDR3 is CASGVWGGKNTEAFF. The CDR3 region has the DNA TGTGCCAGCGGGGTCTGGGGGGGCAAAAACACTGAAGCTTTCTTT.

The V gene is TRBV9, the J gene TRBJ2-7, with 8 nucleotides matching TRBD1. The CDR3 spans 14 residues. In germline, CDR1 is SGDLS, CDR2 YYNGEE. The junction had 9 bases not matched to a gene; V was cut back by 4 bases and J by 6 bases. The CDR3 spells CASSPGQGYSEQYF. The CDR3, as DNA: TGTGCCAGCAGCCCCGGACAGGGATACTCCGAGCAGTACTTC.

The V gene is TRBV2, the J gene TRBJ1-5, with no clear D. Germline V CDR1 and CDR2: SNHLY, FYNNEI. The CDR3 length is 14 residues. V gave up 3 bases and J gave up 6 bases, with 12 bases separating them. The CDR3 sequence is CASSDPGEAQPQHF. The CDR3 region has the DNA TGTGCCAGCAGTGATCCGGGAGAGGCTCAGCCCCAGCATTTT.

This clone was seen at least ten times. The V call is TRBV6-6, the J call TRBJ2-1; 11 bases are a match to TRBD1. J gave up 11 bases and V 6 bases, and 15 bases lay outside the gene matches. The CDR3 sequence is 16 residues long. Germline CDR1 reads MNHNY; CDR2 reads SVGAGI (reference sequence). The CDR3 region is CASRTLGQGASRKQFF. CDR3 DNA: TGTGCCAGCAGGACTCTAGGACAGGGGGCGTCAAGAAAGCAGTTCTTC.

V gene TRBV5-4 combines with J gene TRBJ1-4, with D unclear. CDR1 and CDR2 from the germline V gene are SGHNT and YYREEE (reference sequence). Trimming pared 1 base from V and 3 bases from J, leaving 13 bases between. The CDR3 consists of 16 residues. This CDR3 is CASSLLRVGANEKLFF. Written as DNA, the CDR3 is TGTGCCAGCAGCTTGCTTCGGGTAGGAGCTAATGAAAAACTGTTTTTT.

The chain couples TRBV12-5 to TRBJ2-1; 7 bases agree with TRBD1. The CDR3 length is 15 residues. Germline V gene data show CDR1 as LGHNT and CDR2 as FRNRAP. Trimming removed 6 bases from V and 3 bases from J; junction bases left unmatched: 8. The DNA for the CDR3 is TGTGCTAGTGGCTCTAACAGGGGAGTCTACAATGAGCAGTTCTTC. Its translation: CASGSNRGVYNEQFF.

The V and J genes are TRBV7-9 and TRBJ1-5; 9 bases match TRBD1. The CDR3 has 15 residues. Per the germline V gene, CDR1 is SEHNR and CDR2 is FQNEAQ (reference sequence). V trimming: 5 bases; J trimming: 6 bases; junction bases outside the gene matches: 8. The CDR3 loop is CASSAGQGFSQPQHF. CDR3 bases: TGTGCCAGCAGCGCCGGACAGGGGTTTTCTCAGCCCCAGCATTTT.

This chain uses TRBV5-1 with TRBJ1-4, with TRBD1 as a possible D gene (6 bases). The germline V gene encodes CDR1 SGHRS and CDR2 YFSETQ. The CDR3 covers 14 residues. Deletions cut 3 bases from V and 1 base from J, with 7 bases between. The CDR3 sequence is CASSSDRTNEKLFF. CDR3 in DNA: TGCGCCAGCAGCTCGGACAGAACTAATGAAAAACTGTTTTTT.

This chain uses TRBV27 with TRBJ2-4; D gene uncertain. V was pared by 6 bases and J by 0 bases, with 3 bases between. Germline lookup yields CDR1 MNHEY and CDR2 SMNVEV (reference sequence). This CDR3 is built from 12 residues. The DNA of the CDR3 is TGTGCCAGCAGGCGAGCCAAAAACATTCAGTACTTC. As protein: CASRRAKNIQYF.

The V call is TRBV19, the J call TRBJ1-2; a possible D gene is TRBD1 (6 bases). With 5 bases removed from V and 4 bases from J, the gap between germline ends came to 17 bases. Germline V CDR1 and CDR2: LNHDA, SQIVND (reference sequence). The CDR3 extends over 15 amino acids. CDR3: CASSAQGPGGYGYTF. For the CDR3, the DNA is TGTGCCAGTAGTGCACAGGGCCCGGGGGGCTATGGCTACACCTTC.

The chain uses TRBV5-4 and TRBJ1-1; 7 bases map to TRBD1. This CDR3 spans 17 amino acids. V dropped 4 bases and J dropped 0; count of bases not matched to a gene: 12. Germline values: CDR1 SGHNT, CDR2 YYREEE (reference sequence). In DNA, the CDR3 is TGTGCCAGCAGCCCCGACCGGGGACAGACCATGAACACTGAAGCTTTCTTT. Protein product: CASSPDRGQTMNTEAFF.

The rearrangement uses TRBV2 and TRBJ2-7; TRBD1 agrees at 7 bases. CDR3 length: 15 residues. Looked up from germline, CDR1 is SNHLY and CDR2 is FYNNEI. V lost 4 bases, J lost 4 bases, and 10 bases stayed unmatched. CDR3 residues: CASSVGRGLGYEQYF. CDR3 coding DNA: TGTGCCAGCAGTGTGGGCAGGGGGTTAGGGTACGAGCAGTACTTC.